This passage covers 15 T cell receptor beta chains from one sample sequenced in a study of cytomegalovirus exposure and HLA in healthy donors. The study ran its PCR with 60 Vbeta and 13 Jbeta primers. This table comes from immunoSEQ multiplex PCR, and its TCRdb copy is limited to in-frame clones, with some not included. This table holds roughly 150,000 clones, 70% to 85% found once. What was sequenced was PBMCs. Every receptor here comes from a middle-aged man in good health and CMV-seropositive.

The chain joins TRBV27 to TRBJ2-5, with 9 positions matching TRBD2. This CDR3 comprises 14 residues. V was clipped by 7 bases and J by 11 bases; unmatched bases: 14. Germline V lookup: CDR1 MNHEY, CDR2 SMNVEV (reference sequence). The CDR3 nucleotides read TGTGCCAGCACCTCTTTAGCGGGAGCACGTGCTCAGTACTTC. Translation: CASTSLAGARAQYF.

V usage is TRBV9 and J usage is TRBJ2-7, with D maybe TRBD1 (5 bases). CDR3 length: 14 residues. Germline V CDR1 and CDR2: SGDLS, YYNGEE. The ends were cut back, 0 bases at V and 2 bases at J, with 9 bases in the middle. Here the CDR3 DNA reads TGTGCCAGCAGCGTAGGGAAAGGGGCCTACGAGCAGTACTTC. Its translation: CASSVGKGAYEQYF.

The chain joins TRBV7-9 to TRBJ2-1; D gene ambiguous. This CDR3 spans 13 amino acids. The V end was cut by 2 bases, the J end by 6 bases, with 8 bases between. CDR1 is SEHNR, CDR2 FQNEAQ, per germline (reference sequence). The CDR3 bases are TGTGCCAGCAGCTTACCTAGTACCAATGAGCAGTTCTTC. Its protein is CASSLPSTNEQFF.

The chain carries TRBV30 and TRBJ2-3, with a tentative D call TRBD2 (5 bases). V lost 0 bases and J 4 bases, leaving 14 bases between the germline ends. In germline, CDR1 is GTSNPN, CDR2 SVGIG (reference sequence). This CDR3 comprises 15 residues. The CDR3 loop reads CAWSVLLGDPDTQYF. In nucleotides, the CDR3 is TGTGCCTGGAGTGTACTATTGGGAGACCCAGATACGCAGTATTTT.

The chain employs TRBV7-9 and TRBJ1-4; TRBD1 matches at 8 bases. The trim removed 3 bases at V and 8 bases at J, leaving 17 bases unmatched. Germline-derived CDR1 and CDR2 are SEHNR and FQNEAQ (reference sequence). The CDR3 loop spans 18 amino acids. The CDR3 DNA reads TGTGCCAGCAGCTTCCACAGGGGGAGCCGAGGGGTATGGGAAAAACTGTTTTTT. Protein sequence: CASSFHRGSRGVWEKLFF.

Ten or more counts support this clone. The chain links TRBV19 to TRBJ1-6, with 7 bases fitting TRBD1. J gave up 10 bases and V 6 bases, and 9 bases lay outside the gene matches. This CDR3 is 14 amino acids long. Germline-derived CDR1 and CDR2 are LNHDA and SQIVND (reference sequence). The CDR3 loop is CASRIRDRLSPLHF. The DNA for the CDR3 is TGTGCCAGTAGGATCCGGGACAGACTCTCACCCCTCCACTTT.

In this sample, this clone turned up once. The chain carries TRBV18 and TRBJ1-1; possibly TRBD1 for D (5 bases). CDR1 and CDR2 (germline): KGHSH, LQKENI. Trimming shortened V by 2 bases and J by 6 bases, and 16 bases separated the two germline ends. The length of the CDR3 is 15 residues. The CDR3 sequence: CASSPAGGGWPEAFF. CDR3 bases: TGTGCCAGCTCACCAGCCGGGGGGGGGTGGCCTGAAGCTTTCTTT.

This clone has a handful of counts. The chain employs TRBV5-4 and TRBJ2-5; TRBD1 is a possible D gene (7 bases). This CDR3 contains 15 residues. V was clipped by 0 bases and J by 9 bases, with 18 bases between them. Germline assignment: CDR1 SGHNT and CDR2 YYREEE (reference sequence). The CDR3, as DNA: TGTGCCAGCAGCTTGGGACAGGGAGGAGGATTGTCCCAGTACTTC. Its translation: CASSLGQGGGLSQYF.

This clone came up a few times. For the CDR3, the DNA is TGTGCCAGCAGCTTGGCCGGCGGGACCCGCGCGGAAAAACTGTTTTTT. Protein sequence: CASSLAGGTRAEKLFF. V and J are TRBV5-6 and TRBJ1-4, with TRBD1 as a possible D gene (5 bases). Germline V gene lookup returns CDR1 SGHDT and CDR2 YYEEEE. The CDR3 spans 16 residues. Trimming stripped 0 bases from V and 8 bases from J, with 17 bases between.

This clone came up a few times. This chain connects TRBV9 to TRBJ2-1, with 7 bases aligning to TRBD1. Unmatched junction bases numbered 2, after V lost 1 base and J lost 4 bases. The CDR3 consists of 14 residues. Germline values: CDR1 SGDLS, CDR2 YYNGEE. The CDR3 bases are TGTGCCAGCAGCGTACAGGGGGTTTACAATGAGCAGTTCTTC. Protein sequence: CASSVQGVYNEQFF.

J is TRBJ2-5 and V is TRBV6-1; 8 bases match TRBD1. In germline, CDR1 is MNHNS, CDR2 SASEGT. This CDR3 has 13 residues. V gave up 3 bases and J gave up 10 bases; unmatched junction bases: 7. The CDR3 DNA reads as TGTGCCAGCAGTGACTACAGGGGGTTGGTCCAGTACTTC. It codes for CASSDYRGLVQYF.

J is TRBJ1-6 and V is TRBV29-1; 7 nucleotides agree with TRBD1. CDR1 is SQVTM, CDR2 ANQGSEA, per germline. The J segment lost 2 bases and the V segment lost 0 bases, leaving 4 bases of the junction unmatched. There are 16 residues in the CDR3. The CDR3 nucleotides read TGCAGCGTTGAAGAGGACAGGCCACCCTATAATTCACCCCTCCACTTT. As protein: CSVEEDRPPYNSPLHF. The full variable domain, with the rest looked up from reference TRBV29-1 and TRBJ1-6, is SAVISQKPSRDICQRGTSLTIQCQVDSQVTMMFWYRQQPGQSLTLIATANQGSEATYESGFVIDKFPISRPNLTFSTLTVSNMSPEDSSIYLCSVEEDRPPYNSPLHFGNGTRLTVT.

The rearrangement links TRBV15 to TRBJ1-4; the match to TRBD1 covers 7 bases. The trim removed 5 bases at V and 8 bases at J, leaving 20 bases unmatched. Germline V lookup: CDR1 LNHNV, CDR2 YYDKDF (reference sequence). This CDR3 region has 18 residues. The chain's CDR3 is CATSGLRQGVPQGEKLFF. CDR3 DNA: TGTGCCACCAGCGGACTCCGCCAGGGAGTCCCACAGGGGGAAAAACTGTTTTTT.

This chain's CDR3 is CASSPRLAGTDTQYF. The CDR3 coding sequence is TGTGCCAGTAGTCCTCGCCTAGCGGGCACAGATACGCAGTATTTT. The chain links TRBV19 to TRBJ2-3; the match to TRBD2 covers 7 bases. V trimming: 5 bases; J trimming: 1 base; junction bases outside the gene matches: 6. The CDR3 loop spans 15 amino acids. CDR1 is LNHDA, CDR2 SQIVND, per germline (reference sequence).

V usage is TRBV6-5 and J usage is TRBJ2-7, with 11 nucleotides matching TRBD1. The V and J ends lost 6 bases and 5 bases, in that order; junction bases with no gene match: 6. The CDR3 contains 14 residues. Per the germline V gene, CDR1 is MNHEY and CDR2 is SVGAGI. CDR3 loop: CASRGDRGMHEQYF. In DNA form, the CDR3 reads TGTGCCAGCAGGGGGGACAGGGGGATGCACGAGCAGTACTTC.